The 16 T cell receptor beta chains given below trace back to one sample, sequenced in a study of blood T cell repertoires in COVID-19. Libraries were prepared by immunoSEQ multiplex PCR; TCRdb keeps only in-frame clonotypes and omits some of them. The table includes hundreds of thousands of clones, over 75% detected once. Sample: peripheral blood. Receptor source: a man younger than 30 with active or convalescent COVID-19.

The V gene is TRBV5-1, the J gene TRBJ2-3, with D tentatively TRBD1 (5 bases). This CDR3 contains 15 residues. V shed 7 bases and J shed 2 bases, with 17 bases lying between them. CDR1 SGHRS and CDR2 YFSETQ come from the germline V gene. The CDR3 coding sequence is TGCGCCAGCGGCCCAGGGCACAGGTCCACAGATACGCAGTATTTT. Protein product: CASGPGHRSTDTQYF.

The rearrangement links TRBV9 to TRBJ2-7; TRBD2 is a possible D gene (5 bases). There are 14 residues in the CDR3. Germline V gene lookup returns CDR1 SGDLS and CDR2 YYNGEE. Between the trimmed V and J ends, which lost 0 bases and 3 bases, there was a span of 10 bases. Here the CDR3 reads CASSVDAGLYEQYF. The CDR3 nucleotides are TGTGCCAGCAGCGTAGATGCAGGACTCTACGAGCAGTACTTC.

The chain links TRBV5-5 to TRBJ1-4, with D perhaps TRBD1 (5 bases). CDR3 length: 17 residues. The V gene lost 3 bases and the J gene lost 3 bases, with 18 bases spanning the gap. Germline CDR1 is SGHKS and CDR2 is YYEKEE (reference sequence). CDR3 residues: CASSWGQGQGANEKLFF. The CDR3 DNA follows: TGTGCCAGCAGCTGGGGTCAGGGCCAGGGTGCTAATGAAAAACTGTTTTTT.

The rearrangement joins TRBV10-1 to TRBJ1-3; TRBD1 agrees at 10 bases. With V trimmed by 2 bases and J by 2 bases, 0 bases remained unmatched. CDR3 length: 15 residues. CDR1 is WNHNN and CDR2 is SYGVQD in the germline V gene (reference sequence). The DNA of the CDR3 is TGCGCCAGCAGTGAGGGGACAGGGGCTGGAAACACCATATATTTT. It specifies CASSEGTGAGNTIYF.

The chain combines TRBV7-3 with TRBJ2-7, with 8 bases aligning to TRBD2. V dropped 2 bases and J dropped 5; count of bases not matched to a gene: 8. Germline V gene sequence: CDR1 SGHTA, CDR2 FQGTGA. The length of the CDR3 is 15 residues. The CDR3 DNA reads as TGTGCCAGCAGCTTACTCGGGGGGGCTCTCCACGAGCAGTACTTC. It translates to CASSLLGGALHEQYF.

In its sample, this clone was seen once. This chain uses TRBV9 with TRBJ1-2; D gene ambiguous. V was shortened by 7 bases and J by 0 bases, with 16 bases between the two germline ends. Germline V gene data show CDR1 as SGDLS and CDR2 as YYNGEE. CDR3 length equals 15 residues. The CDR3 protein is CASSPPAGSNYGYTF. The CDR3 DNA follows: TGTGCCAGCTCCCCCCCGGCGGGGTCTAACTATGGCTACACCTTC.

The chain carries TRBV9 and TRBJ2-6, with 7 bases identical to TRBD1. The germline V gene encodes CDR1 SGDLS and CDR2 YYNGEE. J lost 0 bases, V lost 3 bases, and 12 bases had no gene match. This CDR3 contains 19 residues. The CDR3, as DNA: TGTGCCAGCAGCGCCCCGCGACGACAGGGTCCCTCTGGGGCCAACGTCCTGACTTTC. Protein product: CASSAPRRQGPSGANVLTF.

The chain carries TRBV5-3 and TRBJ2-5; a weak D match, TRBD1 (6 bases). TRBV5-3 is identified as an open reading frame with a role that is uncertain. The CDR3 spans 12 residues. The CDR3: CAPGVAQETQYF. The DNA for the CDR3 is TGTGCGCCAGGGGTTGCCCAAGAGACCCAGTACTTC.

J is TRBJ1-6 and V is TRBV4-1; 10 bases match TRBD1. The CDR3 contains 14 residues. From germline, CDR1 is MGHRA and CDR2 YSYEKL. The junction had 3 bases not matched to a gene; V was cut back by 4 bases and J by 9 bases. CDR3 protein: CASSPRDRGSPLHF. For the CDR3, the DNA is TGCGCCAGCAGCCCAAGGGACAGGGGTTCACCCCTCCACTTT.

The genes are TRBV5-5 and TRBJ2-3; weak D call: TRBD2 (5 bases). CDR1 and CDR2 from the germline V gene are SGHKS and YYEKEE (reference sequence). V was shortened by 0 bases and J by 5 bases, with 13 bases between the two germline ends. The CDR3 has 15 residues. The CDR3 coding sequence is TGTGCCAGCAGCTTGGGACATGGGGAGTTAGATACGCAGTATTTT. This codes for CASSLGHGELDTQYF. Full variable domain (remainder filled in from reference TRBV5-5 and TRBJ2-3): DAGVTQSPTHLIKTRGQQVTLRCSPISGHKSVSWYQQVLGQGPQFIFQYYEKEERGRGNFPDRFSARQFPNYSSELNVNALLLGDSALYLCASSLGHGELDTQYFGPGTRLTVL.

The chain couples TRBV5-5 to TRBJ1-6; D might be TRBD1 (5 bases). V lost 0 bases and J 8 bases, leaving 12 bases between the germline ends. The germline V gene has CDR1 SGHKS and CDR2 YYEKEE (reference sequence). There are 15 residues in the CDR3. The CDR3 loop reads CASSLEGITDSPLHF. The DNA of the CDR3 is TGTGCCAGCAGCTTGGAGGGGATAACCGATTCACCCCTCCACTTT. The full variable domain, in which reference TRBV5-5 and TRBJ1-6 provide the parts outside the CDR3, is DAGVTQSPTHLIKTRGQQVTLRCSPISGHKSVSWYQQVLGQGPQFIFQYYEKEERGRGNFPDRFSARQFPNYSSELNVNALLLGDSALYLCASSLEGITDSPLHFGNGTRLTVT.

This clone was found once. The V and J genes are TRBV5-5 and TRBJ1-4, with 7 bases fitting TRBD1. J was trimmed by 0 bases and V by 2 bases; bases with no gene match: 1. The germline gives CDR1 SGHKS, CDR2 YYEKEE (reference sequence). The length of the CDR3 is 15 residues. In DNA, the CDR3 is TGTGCCAGCAGCTTAGGGACAGCAACTAATGAAAAACTGTTTTTT. Its translation: CASSLGTATNEKLFF.

The chain employs TRBV7-9 and TRBJ2-7, with TRBD1 matching over 9 bases. The CDR3 is 14 amino acids. Germline trimming cut 2 bases from V and 6 bases from J; bases unmatched to any gene: 5. Germline CDR1 and CDR2: SEHNR and FQNEAQ (reference sequence). The CDR3 coding sequence is TGTGCCAGCAGCTTAACACAGGGGGCCAGCGAGCAGTACTTC. Its translation: CASSLTQGASEQYF. Variable domain in full (rest from reference TRBV7-9 and TRBJ2-7): DTGVSQNPRHKITKRGQNVTFRCDPISEHNRLYWYRQTLGQGPEFLTYFQNEAQLEKSRLLSDRFSAERPKGSFSTLEIQRTEQGDSAMYLCASSLTQGASEQYFGPGTRLTVT.

The V and J genes are TRBV9 and TRBJ2-1; D is possibly TRBD1 (6 bases). Trimming cost V 3 bases and J 7 bases, with 11 bases left between them. The CDR3 consists of 13 residues. Germline V gene data show CDR1 as SGDLS and CDR2 as YYNGEE. Written as DNA, the CDR3 is TGTGCCAGCAGCGGCCCACAGGGTAATGAGCAGTTCTTC. Protein: CASSGPQGNEQFF.

The J gene is TRBJ1-1, the V gene TRBV6-5; the D gene is possibly TRBD1 (6 bases). With 1 base removed from V and 0 bases from J, the gap between germline ends came to 9 bases. This CDR3 is built from 15 residues. CDR1 is MNHEY and CDR2 is SVGAGI in the germline V gene. The CDR3 spells CASSYFQGMNTEAFF. The DNA for the CDR3 is TGTGCCAGCAGTTACTTCCAGGGGATGAACACTGAAGCTTTCTTT.

The J gene is TRBJ2-1, the V gene TRBV6-6; 13 nucleotides agree with TRBD2. This CDR3 has 16 residues. Germline CDR1 and CDR2: MNHNY and SVGAGI (reference sequence). V lost 2 bases and J lost 6; bases outside the gene matches: 4. CDR3 in DNA: TGTGCCAGCAGTTACACACTAGCGGGGGGGCCCAATGAGCAGTTCTTC. It is translated as CASSYTLAGGPNEQFF.